The 8 T cell receptor beta chains below all came from one sample that was sequenced in a study of T cell responses to AZD1222 COVID-19 vaccine. Here immunoSEQ multiplex PCR was the method, and the copy in TCRdb shows in-frame clones only, minus some. The repertoire holds under 250,000 clones, with more than 85% as singletons. The source material was peripheral blood, sampled on day 0 of MenACWY control vaccination. Receptors originate from an adult in good health.

The chain is built from TRBV19 and TRBJ1-6; D call uncertain. Germline V gene sequence: CDR1 LNHDA, CDR2 SQIVND (reference sequence). Trimming removed 3 bases from V and 0 bases from J, with 9 bases in between. There are 16 residues in the CDR3. DNA of the CDR3: TGTGCCAGTAGTATTTACAGTTCCTCCTATAATTCACCCCTCCACTTT. Its protein product is CASSIYSSSYNSPLHF.

The V call is TRBV5-1, the J call TRBJ2-7, with D possibly TRBD1 on 6 matching bases. The ends were cut back, 1 base at V and 2 bases at J, with 13 bases in the middle. Germline V gives CDR1 SGHRS, CDR2 YFSETQ. This CDR3 is 15 amino acids long. The CDR3, as DNA: TGCGCCAGCAGCTTGTCGACAGGCGGAACCTACGAGCAGTACTTC. As protein: CASSLSTGGTYEQYF.

This rearrangement joins TRBV2 to TRBJ2-2; TRBD2 agrees at 12 bases. Germline CDR1 SNHLY, CDR2 FYNNEI. CDR3 length equals 17 residues. J was trimmed by 1 base and V by 6 bases; bases with no gene match: 6. This CDR3 reads CASSFLLAGGNTGELFF. CDR3 DNA: TGTGCCAGCAGCTTCCTACTAGCGGGGGGGAACACCGGGGAGCTGTTTTTT.

The chain joins TRBV6-5 to TRBJ1-3; 10 bases map to TRBD1. V shed 7 bases, J shed 2 bases, and the junction held 5 bases outside the gene matches. The CDR3 is 15 amino acids. CDR1 is MNHEY and CDR2 is SVGAGI in the germline V gene. The CDR3, as DNA: TGTGCCAGCATCCGAGACAGGGGGCCTGGAAACACCATATATTTT. This sequence encodes CASIRDRGPGNTIYF.

J is TRBJ1-1 and V is TRBV6-1; D remains unclear. This CDR3 comprises 15 residues. Looked up from germline, CDR1 is MNHNS and CDR2 is SASEGT. The V gene lost 0 bases and the J gene lost 1 base, with 9 bases spanning the gap. In DNA form, the CDR3 reads TGTGCCAGCAGTGAAGCCCGGGTCAGGAACACTGAAGCTTTCTTT. Translating it yields CASSEARVRNTEAFF.

The chain is built from TRBV15 and TRBJ1-5; D gene uncertain. Deletions cut 6 bases from V and 1 base from J, with 10 bases between. Germline CDR1 reads LNHNV; CDR2 reads YYDKDF (reference sequence). This CDR3 contains 14 residues. CDR3 coding DNA: TGTGCCACCAGTCCCACCGGGAGCAATCAGCCCCAGCATTTT. Translated: CATSPTGSNQPQHF.

The chain couples TRBV19 to TRBJ1-4; a weak D match, TRBD1 (5 bases). The CDR3 has 17 amino acids. CDR1 is LNHDA and CDR2 is SQIVND in the germline V gene (reference sequence). Deletions cut 5 bases from V and 1 base from J, with 17 bases between. Written as DNA, the CDR3 is TGTGCCAGTAGTTCCCCCCGCTGGACACAAACTAATGAAAAACTGTTTTTT. Protein sequence: CASSSPRWTQTNEKLFF.

The chain has TRBV5-1 and TRBJ2-3; D is possibly TRBD1 (6 bases). V was clipped by 0 bases and J by 2 bases, with 16 bases between them. CDR1 and CDR2 (germline): SGHRS, YFSETQ. The CDR3 length is 17 residues. The CDR3 DNA is TGCGCCAGCAGCTTGGCCATGGCAGGGGAAATCACAGATACGCAGTATTTT. This codes for CASSLAMAGEITDTQYF.